This record concerns one TCR beta chain sequence. Its antigen is currently unknown. The source of the sample is a study of early T cells in non-severe SARS-CoV-2 infection. The overall study: Chains were unpaired, as sequencing was done on bulk RNA from unsorted whole blood. Study-level points and caveats: Private and CD4 specificities were missed by VDJdb matching, which favored anti-spike CD8 responses.

The TCR library protocol was used to attach unique molecular identifiers. These identifiers were attached to individual cDNA molecules. TCRdb re-called the 5' RACE reads through MiXCR, storing one row per CDR3 protein. The data show more than 20,000 distinct CDR3 sequences, with roughly 4% seen just once and almost 1.5% held by the top ten. CDR3 length equals 13 residues. The ends were cut back, 4 bases at V and 2 bases at J, with 5 bases in the middle. CDR1 and CDR2 from the germline V gene are SGHTA and FQGTGA. This chain joins TRBV7-3 and TRBJ2-2; unclear D gene. This clonotype was obtained from an adult who was a healthcare worker with PCR-confirmed SARS-CoV-2 infection or an uninfected control (not recorded which). The sequencing sample was made of whole blood. In nucleotides, the CDR3 is TGTGCCAGCAGCTCCAAAAACACCGGGGAGCTGTTTTTT. Its translation is CASSSKNTGELFF.